This paragraph covers one TCR beta chain sequence. Its antigen is currently unknown. Unique molecular identifiers, one per molecule, were present on every TCR cDNA molecule. TCRdb re-derived calls from the 5' RACE reads in MiXCR, one entry per CDR3 protein. The sample yields some 96,000 distinct CDR3 sequences, 4% to 4.5% seen once. The data are from a study of spatial heterogeneity in lung cancer. Findings and limits, study-wide: Tumoral mutation counts were tracked by counts of expanded intratumoral alpha and beta TCRs.

Described time point: sample taken at primary tumor resection. Sequencing of whole RNA from tumor, nontumor lung or frozen PBMC involved no sorting. V dropped 2 bases and J dropped 6 bases, with 8 bases sitting between them. The CDR3 totals 14 residues. Per germline, CDR1 MNHEY and CDR2 SMNVEV (reference sequence). Sequencing was performed on lung tumor tissue, taken at surgery. The clonotype comes from a male donor with early-stage non-small cell lung cancer. The rearrangement links TRBV27 to TRBJ1-6; the D gene is possibly TRBD1 (6 bases). CDR3 in amino acids: CASSLAGANSPLHF. Here the CDR3 DNA reads TGTGCCAGCAGTTTAGCGGGGGCTAATTCACCCCTCCACTTT.